One sample yielded the 8 T cell receptor beta chains listed below, sequenced in a study of T cell clonality in common variable immunodeficiency. Clones were read by immunoSEQ multiplex PCR, and TCRdb kept only the in-frame ones, dropping some. Observed in the sample are around 21,000 clones, none of them singletons. No antigens are known for them. Study-level points and caveats: Fewer deletions and N-nucleotide insertions were reportedly seen in common variable immunodeficiency TCR beta sequences.

The sequenced sample consisted of peripheral blood mononuclear cells. The receptors derive from a human donor with common variable immunodeficiency.

In the case of this clone: The CDR3 extends 3 residues past the end of the read, so its final part is completed from the germline J gene. The rearrangement uses TRBV6-2 or TRBV6-3 and TRBJ1-2, with D maybe TRBD1 (6 bases). V dropped 7 bases and J dropped 1 base, with 10 bases sitting between them. Germline V CDR1 and CDR2: MNHEY, SVGEGT. The CDR3 extends over 13 amino acids. CDR3 region: CASNPQGNYGYTF. Partial CDR3 DNA: TGTGCCAGCAACCCACAGGGTAACTATGGC.

The table lists this clone with a few counts. The read finishes 3 residues shy of the CDR3 end, and the germline J gene is used to complete it. The chain joins TRBV5-5 to TRBJ2-7; 8 positions match TRBD2. The CDR3 is 14 residues long. Germline-derived CDR1 and CDR2 are SGHKS and YYEKEE (reference sequence). Unmatched junction bases numbered 5, after V lost 2 bases and J lost 4 bases. This chain's CDR3 is CASSLAGVNYEQYF. CDR3 DNA, as far as it was read: TGTGCCAGCAGCTTAGCGGGAGTTAATTACGAG.

Only a few counts were recorded for this clone. The CDR3 end falls 3 residues outside the read, so it is completed with the germline J gene. The V gene is TRBV30, the J gene TRBJ1-1; TRBD1 might be the D (6 bases). The CDR3 totals 13 residues. Germline V gene data show CDR1 as GTSNPN and CDR2 as SVGIG (reference sequence). CDR3 bases read: TGTGCCTGGAGTGTAGGGGGAGATGTTAAA. Translated: CAWSVGGDVK. Given in full, the CDR3 is CAWSVGGDVKAFF.

By share, this clone counts as medium-sized. The sequenced fragment ends 3 residues before the CDR3 boundary, so the rest is inferred from the germline J gene. This chain joins TRBV10-3 and TRBJ2-3, with 9 bases that match TRBD1. J was trimmed by 5 bases and V by 6 bases; bases with no gene match: 3. The V gene's germline CDR1 is ENHRY and CDR2 SYGVKD. The CDR3 length is 13 residues. The sequenced CDR3 bases are TGTGCCATCAGGGGACAGGGAGGAGATACG. Translating gives CAIRGQGGDT. The full-length CDR3 reads as CAIRGQGGDTQYF.

About this clone: The read comes to an end 3 residues before the CDR3 does, leaving the germline J gene to fill in the end. This sample also contains other DNA sequences that code for the same CDR3. The chain couples TRBV18 to TRBJ2-1, with 8 bases aligning to TRBD1. This CDR3 has 15 residues. Germline CDR1 KGHSH, CDR2 LQKENI. J was trimmed by 6 bases and V by 2 bases; bases with no gene match: 6. CDR3: CASSPAPTGVNEQFF. CDR3 bases read: TGTGCCAGCTCACCAGCTCCGACAGGGGTCAATGAG.

This clone was picked up a small number of times. The read terminates 3 residues ahead of where the CDR3 ends, so the germline J gene completes it. The rearrangement uses TRBV7-6 and TRBJ2-2; D may be TRBD1 (7 bases). The CDR3 length is 17 residues. Germline lookup yields CDR1 SGHVS and CDR2 FNYEAQ. The V and J ends lost 1 base and 3 bases respectively, with 15 bases between them. CDR3: CASSLDKEGADTGELFF. The CDR3 bases that were read are TGTGCCAGCAGCTTAGATAAGGAGGGGGCGGACACCGGGGAG.

Regarding this clone: The read terminates 3 residues before the CDR3 end, so the remaining end is supplied by the germline J gene. The rearrangement uses TRBV19 and TRBJ2-3, with TRBD2 matching 7 bases. Germline V gene sequence: CDR1 LNHDA, CDR2 SQIVND (reference sequence). There are 16 residues in the CDR3. V lost 9 bases and J lost 2; bases outside the gene matches: 14. The sequenced part of the CDR3 DNA is TGTGCCAGCCGGGTGGGGGGAGGGGACCCCACAGATACG. Protein product: CASRVGGGDPTDT. The whole CDR3 reads CASRVGGGDPTDTQYF.

This clone was found a few times. Read sequence stops 3 residues before the CDR3 end, and the germline J gene provides the missing end. The chain couples TRBV30 to TRBJ1-1; tentatively, D is TRBD1 (5 bases). V lost 6 bases and J lost 6, with 20 bases in between. Germline V CDR1 and CDR2: GTSNPN, SVGIG (reference sequence). The CDR3 covers 14 residues. CDR3 DNA, as far as it was read: TGTGCCTGCACCCTCTGGCGGGGGAGAGCTGAA. Its protein product is CACTLWRGRAE. The entire CDR3 protein reads CACTLWRGRAEAFF.